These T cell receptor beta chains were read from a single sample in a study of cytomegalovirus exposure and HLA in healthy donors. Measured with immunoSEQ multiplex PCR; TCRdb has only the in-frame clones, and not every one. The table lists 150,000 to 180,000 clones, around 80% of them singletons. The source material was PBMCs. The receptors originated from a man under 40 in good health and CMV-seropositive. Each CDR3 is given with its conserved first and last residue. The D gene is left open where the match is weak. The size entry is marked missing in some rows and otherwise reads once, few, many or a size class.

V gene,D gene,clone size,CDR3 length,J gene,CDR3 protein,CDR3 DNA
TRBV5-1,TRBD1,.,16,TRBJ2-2,CASSWTGGSDTGELFF,TGCGCCAGCAGCTGGACAGGGGGCTCAGACACCGGGGAGCTGTTTTTT
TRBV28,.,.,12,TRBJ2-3,CASSLSPDTQYF,TGTGCCAGCAGTTTAAGCCCAGATACGCAGTATTTT
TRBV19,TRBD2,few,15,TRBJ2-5,CASSYLAGGGETQYF,TGTGCCAGTAGTTATTTAGCGGGAGGGGGAGAGACCCAGTACTTC
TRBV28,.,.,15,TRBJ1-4,CASSPSVGGNEKLFF,TGTGCCAGCAGTCCCTCAGTGGGAGGAAATGAAAAACTGTTTTTT
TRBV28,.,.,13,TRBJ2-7,CASTHREPYEQYF,TGTGCCAGCACCCACAGGGAGCCCTACGAGCAGTACTTC
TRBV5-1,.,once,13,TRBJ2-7,CASSHQGSGEQYF,TGCGCCAGCAGCCACCAGGGAAGTGGCGAGCAGTACTTC
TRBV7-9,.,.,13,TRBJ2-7,CASSLDFNYEQYF,TGTGCCAGCAGCTTAGATTTCAACTACGAGCAGTACTTC
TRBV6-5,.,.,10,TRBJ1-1,CASNRDEAFF,TGTGCCAGCAACAGGGACGAAGCTTTCTTT
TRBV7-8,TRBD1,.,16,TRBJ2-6,CASSQGVNSGANVLTF,TGTGCCAGCAGCCAGGGGGTGAACTCTGGGGCCAACGTCCTGACTTTC
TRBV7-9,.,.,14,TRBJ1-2,CASSQGRGIYGYTF,TGTGCCAGCAGCCAGGGGCGAGGCATCTATGGCTACACCTTC
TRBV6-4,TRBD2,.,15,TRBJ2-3,CASSRTSGATDTQYF,TGTGCCAGCAGCAGGACTAGCGGGGCCACAGATACGCAGTATTTT
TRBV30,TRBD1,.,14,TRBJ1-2,CAWQPLGQGDGYTF,TGTGCCTGGCAACCGTTGGGACAGGGGGATGGCTACACCTTC
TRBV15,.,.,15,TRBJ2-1,CATRSTGDSGNEQFF,TGTGCCACCAGGTCTACGGGAGATTCGGGTAATGAGCAGTTCTTC
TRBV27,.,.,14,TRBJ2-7,CASSPDGGRGEQYF,TGTGCCAGCAGCCCCGATGGGGGCAGGGGCGAGCAGTACTTC
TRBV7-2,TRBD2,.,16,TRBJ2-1,CASSLEPRSGTHEQFF,TGTGCCAGCAGCTTAGAACCTCGTAGCGGGACCCATGAGCAGTTCTTC
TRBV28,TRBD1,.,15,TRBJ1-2,CASSSRTGGNYGYTF,TGTGCCAGCAGTTCGCGGACAGGAGGAAACTATGGCTACACCTTC
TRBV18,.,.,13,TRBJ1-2,CASSLEQGHGYTF,TGTGCCAGCTCACTCGAACAGGGACATGGCTACACCTTC
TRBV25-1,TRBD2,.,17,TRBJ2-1,CASSPRRTSGNDNEQFF,TGTGCCAGCAGTCCTCGACGGACTAGCGGGAACGACAATGAGCAGTTCTTC
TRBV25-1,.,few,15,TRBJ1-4,CASSELTAPGEKLFF,TGTGCCAGCAGTGAATTAACGGCCCCAGGTGAAAAACTGTTTTTT
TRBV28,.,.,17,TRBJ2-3,CASSFAPQRENADTQYF,TGTGCCAGCAGCTTCGCCCCCCAAAGGGAGAACGCAGATACGCAGTATTTT
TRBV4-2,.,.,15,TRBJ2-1,CASSQRTDYYNEQFF,TGTGCCAGCAGCCAACGGACAGACTATTACAATGAGCAGTTCTTC
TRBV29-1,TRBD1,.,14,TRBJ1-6,CSVRDSSLNSPLHF,TGCAGCGTCCGGGACAGCTCTCTGAATTCACCCCTCCACTTT
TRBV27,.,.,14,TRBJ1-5,CASSFGGTAQPQHF,TGTGCCAGCAGTTTTGGGGGGACGGCTCAGCCCCAGCATTTT
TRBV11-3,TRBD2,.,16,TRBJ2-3,CASSRLAGEVTDTQYF,TGTGCCAGCAGCCGACTAGCGGGAGAAGTAACAGATACGCAGTATTTT
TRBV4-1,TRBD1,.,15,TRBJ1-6,CASSQEDRDRSPLHF,TGCGCCAGCAGCCAGGAGGACAGGGACAGATCACCCCTCCACTTT
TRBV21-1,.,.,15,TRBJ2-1,CASSKGPSRNNEQFF,TGTGCCAGCAGCAAAGGGCCTAGCCGAAACAATGAGCAGTTCTTC
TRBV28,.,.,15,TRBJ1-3,CASSETGTSGNTIYF,TGTGCCAGCAGTGAGACAGGAACCTCTGGAAACACCATATATTTT
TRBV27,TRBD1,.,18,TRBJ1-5,CASSLRPDALEGAQPQHF,TGTGCCAGCAGTTTAAGGCCCGATGCGTTAGAGGGGGCTCAGCCCCAGCATTTT
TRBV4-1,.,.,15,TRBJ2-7,CASSQDPGFPYEQYF,TGTGCCAGCAGCCAAGATCCAGGGTTCCCCTACGAGCAGTACTTC